One T cell receptor beta chain is described in this entry. This entry comes from a study of T cell responses to AZD1222 COVID-19 vaccine. CDR1 is LGHNA, CDR2 YSLEER, per germline. The junction had 4 bases not matched to a gene; V was cut back by 3 bases and J by 7 bases. This CDR3 is built from 15 residues. The assay was immunoSEQ multiplex PCR, and TCRdb's table has in-frame clones only and misses some. Counted here are about 180,000 clones, around 90% occurring once; the ten biggest clones make up roughly 1.9%. The sample in question was peripheral blood, obtained 28 days after the second AZD1222 dose. The sequence derives from an adult who received the AZD1222 COVID-19 vaccine. The chain couples TRBV4-3 to TRBJ1-6; 9 nucleotides line up with TRBD1. The CDR3 sequence is CASSHVGTGNSPLHF. CDR3 sequence (DNA): TGCGCCAGCAGCCATGTTGGGACAGGGAATTCACCCCTCCACTTT.